The clone carrying this TCR beta chain was picked up many times. Antigen unknown. Unique molecular identifiers featured in how the TCRbeta library was prepared. MiXCR, applied by TCRdb to the PCR reads, yields one record per CDR3 protein. Here the sample spans 200,000 or so distinct CDR3 sequences, 5% to 6.5% being singletons. The record originates from a study of T-cell reconstitution after alpha-beta-depleted transplantation in children. Study findings and constraints: There were reportedly several hundred expanded graft clones from which alpha-beta T cells came about two months after transplant. T-cell counts and diversity at one year following transplant were attributed mainly to newly produced T cells.

The CDR3 is 13 residues long. The V and J ends lost 0 bases and 5 bases respectively, with 8 bases between them. CDR1 and CDR2 (germline): SGDLS, YYNGEE. This chain links TRBV9 with TRBJ2-5, with a weak D call TRBD2 (5 bases). The receptor was derived from a girl under three years old with combined immunodeficiency, due to receive a stem cell transplant. This specimen consisted of PBMCs, obtained before TCRalphabeta/CD19-depleted stem cell transplant. CDR3 nucleotides: TGTGCCAGCAGCGTAGGGGGAGAGGAGACCCAGTACTTC. This translates into CASSVGGEETQYF.